The present entry profiles one T cell receptor beta chain with its context. This clonotype was counted at least ten times. The specificity of this receptor is unknown. No per-base quality is available; no much larger clone lies one base away. The sample belongs to a study of T cells in Graves' hyperthyroidism and ophthalmopathy (dated by TCRdb to about 2019). General notes on the study: Peripheral blood samples were taken at initial diagnosis, before any treatment was given. Thyroid tissue and blood T-cell repertoires from more than 5 Graves' hyperthyroidism patients were also compared in the study. For training and testing, the roughly 93 patients in the discovery cohort were randomly divided in a 7:3 ratio. Whether ophthalmopathy could be predicted prospectively was tested in an independent validation cohort made up of roughly 19 hyperthyroidism patients plus 17 patients who later progressed to ophthalmopathy. The paper reports TCR Vbeta CDR3 sequencing of fewer than 150 peripheral blood samples: 43 ophthalmopathy, about 75 hyperthyroidism and approximately 17 progressor patients. Once sampling was done, hyperthyroidism patients were given methimazole at a starting dose of 30 mg daily, whereas ophthalmopathy patients were given high-dose intravenous methylprednisolone. TCR V-J signatures able to tell the groups apart were searched for in a discovery cohort of approximately 95 patients, of whom more than 40 had Graves' ophthalmopathy and around 57 had stable Graves' hyperthyroidism. Findings and caveats that apply to the study as a whole: A 13 V-J signature model separated ophthalmopathy from stable hyperthyroidism, with 87.88% sensitivity and about 81% specificity in cross-validation and 80%/75% in testing. In validation, progression to ophthalmopathy was predicted by the model with almost 71% sensitivity and 72% to 85% specificity, a median of approximately 6.5 months before onset. No statistical method was used to fix the sample size in advance, and group allocation was not hidden from the investigators. Blood samples also contained most of the expanded thyroid clonotypes (frequency above 0.001), which suggests that blood repertoires may reflect thyroid immune responses.

Stable Graves' hyperthyroidism was defined as no progression to ophthalmopathy during 18 months of follow-up. Hyperthyroidism patients were newly diagnosed, with disease duration under 2 months, and aged 18 to 65 years. Patients with uncontrolled infections, other autoimmune diseases, pregnancy or lactation were excluded. Clinical symptoms, serum thyroxine and TRAb, thyroid ultrasound, and orbital computed tomography formed the basis for the diagnoses. Ficoll-Paque density gradient centrifugation was used to isolate PBMCs from 8 to 10 ml of fresh peripheral blood. Total RNA was extracted using Trizol reagent, and RNA quality was assessed on an Agilent 2100 Bioanalyzer. Amplification of TCR beta CDR3 regions was carried out from RNA transcripts. The TCR CDR3 was subjected to a first round of RT-PCR using the HTBI primer set and the Qiagen OneStep RT-PCR kit. The libraries were constructed in a second round of multiplex PCR and then size-selected and purified. Paired-end sequencing of the libraries was performed with 100 bp reads on an Illumina HiSeq2000. Under the source paper's analysis protocol: SOAPnuke was used to process the raw data, removing reads that contained adapters or uncalled bases, had a mean Phred below 15, or lacked an exact match to the constant primer or identifier. COPE v1.2.5 was used to merge the high-quality paired reads, and each unique nucleotide sequence was defined as a clonotype. Clonotypes were aligned to IMGT TRBV, TRBD and TRBJ reference segments using MiTCR v1.1. The analysis included only V-J combinations with a frequency above 0.0001, which together covered more than 99% of the repertoires. The TCS score was defined as the ratio of F50 (clonal expansion) to E x V (chaos), calculated using BLOSUM62-based TCRdist between CDR3 peptides within each V-J. Welch's t-statistics and random forest reduced roughly 530 V-J features to 13, which were used in a naive Bayes classifier (R e1071). TCRdb ran its own pipeline on the public reads, namely fastp trimming at Q25 and MiXCR clone calling, and kept in-frame beta chains. Every entry covers one CDR3 protein and lists the most common genes and DNA from its rows. In this record, the V and J calls reflect TCRdb's handling and not the investigators' own analysis. The table for this sample lists 75,000 to 100,000 distinct CDR3 sequences; over 50% of them were counted only once. Clones ranked in the top ten supply roughly 27% of the sample.

Per the germline V gene, ENHRY is the CDR1 and SYGVKD is the CDR2. The CDR3, from cysteine to phenylalanine, totals 14 residues. CDR3 DNA is the only sequence kept; it has 42 bases, read in frame from the first base. V sheds 1 base and J sheds 3 bases, leaving 10 bases between their ends. The clonotype originates from a middle-aged woman with Graves' hyperthyroidism. The material sequenced was blood. Recombination connected TRBV10-3 to TRBJ2-7, and the D gene may be TRBD1, 5 bases matching. CDR3 reads: CAISEWAGNYEQYF. The bases read TGTGCCATCAGTGAGTGGGCAGGGAACTACGAGCAGTACTTC.